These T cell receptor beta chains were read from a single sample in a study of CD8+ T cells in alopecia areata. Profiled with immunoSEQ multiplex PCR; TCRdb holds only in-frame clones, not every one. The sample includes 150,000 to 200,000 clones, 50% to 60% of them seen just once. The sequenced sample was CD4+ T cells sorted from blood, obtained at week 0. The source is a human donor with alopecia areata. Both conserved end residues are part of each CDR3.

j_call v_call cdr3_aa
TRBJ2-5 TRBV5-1 CASSWDLVETQYF
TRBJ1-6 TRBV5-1 CASSHENSPLHF
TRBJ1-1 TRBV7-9 CASSGRQDTEAFF
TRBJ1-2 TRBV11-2 CASSPGTGRNYGYTF
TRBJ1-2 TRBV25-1 CASSELQFGYTF
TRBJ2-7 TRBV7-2 CASSLTSGGEQYF
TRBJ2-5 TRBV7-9 CATSMETQYF
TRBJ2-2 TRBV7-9 CASSFAQMGTGELFF
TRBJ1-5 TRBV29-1 CSAGQGGQPQHF
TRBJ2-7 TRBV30 CAWSRGGAPYEQYF
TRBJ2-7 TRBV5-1 CASSGGTSYEQYF
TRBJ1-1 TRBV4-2 CASSQDLRAGTEAFF
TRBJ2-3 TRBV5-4 CASSFGHFTDTQYF
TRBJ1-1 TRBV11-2 CASSALDTNTEAFF
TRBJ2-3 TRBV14 CASSQEVADF
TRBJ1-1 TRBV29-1 CSVAQVLNTEAFF
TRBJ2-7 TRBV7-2 CASSLALGEGYEQYF
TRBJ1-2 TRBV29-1 CSVGGRGLYGYTF
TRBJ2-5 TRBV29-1 CSVETAQLETQYF
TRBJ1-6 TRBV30 CAWRETGALNSPLHF
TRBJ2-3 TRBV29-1 CSVRRGTTDTQYF
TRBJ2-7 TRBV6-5 CASRTATYEQYF
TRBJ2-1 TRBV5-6 CASSFRRGYNEQFF
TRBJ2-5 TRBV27 CASSQAGDQETQYF
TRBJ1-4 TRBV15 CATSSSGSSHEKLFF
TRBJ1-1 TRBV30 CAWRRTVKDTEAFF
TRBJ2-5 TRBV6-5 CASSYGGGSETQYF
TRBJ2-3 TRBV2 CASSARAGGADTQYF
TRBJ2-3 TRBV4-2 CASSQAGQGASGTQYF
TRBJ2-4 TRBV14 CASSQGSWGRAKNIQYF
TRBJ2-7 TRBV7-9 CASSLVIYEQYF
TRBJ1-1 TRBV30 CAWSPRTEAFF
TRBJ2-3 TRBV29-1 CSVEMRLVRDTQYF
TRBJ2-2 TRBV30 CAWSVGPRGTGELFF
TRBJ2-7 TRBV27 CASSFRGAYEQYF
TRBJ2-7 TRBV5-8 CASSFPTAGWGSEQYF
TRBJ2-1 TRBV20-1 CSARVQGQFF
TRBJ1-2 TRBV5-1 CASSDSLLNYGYTF
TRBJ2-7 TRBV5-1 CASSSGLEPYEQYF
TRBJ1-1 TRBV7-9 CASSLRQNTEAFF
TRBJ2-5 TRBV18 CASSPPMNMETQYF
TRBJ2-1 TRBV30 CAWSVGPDGNEQFF
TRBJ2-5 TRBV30 CAWSVGGTSETQYF
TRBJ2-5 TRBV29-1 CSVGGSGGLQETQYF
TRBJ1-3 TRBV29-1 CSVDSQISSGNTIYF
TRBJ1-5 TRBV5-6 CASSSTSLTGHSNQPQHF
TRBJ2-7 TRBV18 CASSLTGTGGSYEQYF
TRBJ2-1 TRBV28 CASSWESEQFF